Below, 18 T cell receptor beta chains from the same sample are listed, as sequenced in a study of shared clonotypes between healthy human individuals. Data came from immunoSEQ multiplex PCR; TCRdb stores just in-frame clones and leaves some out. The sample includes 1 million to 1.3 million clones, around three quarters seen only once; the top ten take 0.55% to 0.7%. The sample taken for sequencing was memory CD4+ T cells from PBMCs. Subset specified: CD45RA-negative fraction. All receptors derive from a man aged 18 to 29 in good health. Some clones in this sample may be carry-over from other donors' samples.

The chain employs TRBV7-3 and TRBJ2-6; 14 bases fit TRBD2. The CDR3 is 19 residues long. V lost 5 bases and J lost 3; bases outside the gene matches: 9. The V gene's germline CDR1 is SGHTA and CDR2 FQGTGA. Here the CDR3 reads CASSRVGTSGSSGANVLTF. For the CDR3, the DNA is TGTGCCAGCAGCCGAGTAGGGACTAGCGGGAGTAGTGGGGCCAACGTCCTGACTTTC.

For this clone: A much larger clone differs from this one at a single base, so this may be a read error. The rearrangement links TRBV30 to TRBJ1-4; no definite D call. Per the germline V gene, CDR1 is GTSNPN and CDR2 is SVGIG (reference sequence). This CDR3 contains 16 residues. V lost 1 base and J lost 7, with 19 bases in between. The CDR3: CAWSDINGRAGEKLFF. CDR3 in DNA: TGTGCCTGGAGTGATATCAACGGAAGGGCCGGTGAAAAACTGTTTTTT.

This clone was detected only a few times. The CDR3 loop reads CASRLTGKEQYF. The CDR3 region has the DNA TGTGCCAGCAGACTGACAGGGAAGGAGCAGTACTTC. This chain joins TRBV28 and TRBJ2-7; 7 nucleotides align to TRBD1. Per germline, CDR1 MDHEN and CDR2 SYDVKM. The trim removed 6 bases at V and 7 bases at J, leaving 6 bases unmatched. The CDR3 contains 12 residues.

This clone is a singleton in its sample. The identical CDR3 is also encoded by other nucleotide sequences in the sample. This chain connects TRBV18 to TRBJ2-5, with unresolved D. Looked up from germline, CDR1 is KGHSH and CDR2 is LQKENI. The CDR3 is made up of 12 amino acids. Trimming left V 3 bases short and J 2 bases short, with 4 bases between. The DNA for the CDR3 is TGTGCCAGCTCACCTATTCAAGAGACCCAGTACTTC. Translated: CASSPIQETQYF. The whole variable domain, remainder taken from reference TRBV18 and TRBJ2-5, is NAGVMQNPRHLVRRRGQEARLRCSPMKGHSHVYWYRQLPEEGLKFMVYLQKENIIDESGMPKERFSAEFPKEGPSILRIQQVVRGDSAAYFCASSPIQETQYFGPGTRLLVL.

A remark on this clone: The junction differs from germline at one of its ends, possibly a read error. V gene TRBV27 combines with J gene TRBJ2-5; D gene uncertain. The CDR3 runs to 13 residues. Germline assignment: CDR1 MNHEY and CDR2 SMNVEV (reference sequence). The CDR3 loop reads CASSISPGGTQYF. In DNA form, the CDR3 reads TGTGCCAGCAGTATATCCCCGGGTGGGACCCAGTACTTC.

The chain uses TRBV29-1 and TRBJ2-1, with unresolved D. Trimming took off 4 bases at V and 0 bases at J, with 16 bases between the two ends. The length of the CDR3 is 16 residues. Germline CDR1 and CDR2: SQVTM and ANQGSEA. The CDR3 sequence: CSVAPSVASSYNEQFF. The CDR3 DNA reads TGCAGCGTTGCTCCTTCGGTTGCGAGCTCCTACAATGAGCAGTTCTTC.

There are many counts of this clone. The sample carries other DNA sequences with the same CDR3. V usage is TRBV4-1 and J usage is TRBJ2-7; 9 nucleotides line up with TRBD1. CDR1 is MGHRA and CDR2 is YSYEKL in the germline V gene. The V and J ends lost 2 bases and 7 bases, in that order; junction bases with no gene match: 3. The CDR3 runs 13 residues. The CDR3 loop reads CASSQRTGDEQYF. DNA for the CDR3: TGCGCCAGCAGCCAAAGGACAGGGGATGAGCAGTACTTC.

The V and J genes are TRBV15 and TRBJ2-5; 9 bases match TRBD1. The CDR3 consists of 16 residues. The J segment lost 1 base and the V segment lost 0 bases, leaving 3 bases of the junction unmatched. CDR1 LNHNV and CDR2 YYDKDF come from the germline V gene (reference sequence). The CDR3 bases are TGTGCCACCAGCAGAGACGACAGGGGGACCCAAGAGACCCAGTACTTC. Its translation: CATSRDDRGTQETQYF.

The chain uses TRBV7-2 and TRBJ2-3; D ambiguous. This CDR3 spans 14 amino acids. Germline V CDR1 and CDR2: SGHTA, FQGNSA. V lost 3 bases, J lost 2 bases, and 9 bases lay in between. The CDR3 spells CASSFGFTTDTQYF. The CDR3 nucleotides read TGTGCCAGCAGCTTTGGGTTTACCACAGATACGCAGTATTTT.

J is TRBJ2-2 and V is TRBV15, with D possibly TRBD1 on 6 matching bases. The CDR3 totals 16 residues. The V end was cut by 2 bases, the J end by 1 base, with 11 bases between. CDR1 and CDR2 (germline): LNHNV, YYDKDF (reference sequence). CDR3 amino acids: CATSRPGTLNTGELFF. CDR3 coding DNA: TGTGCCACCAGCAGACCCGGGACACTGAACACCGGGGAGCTGTTTTTT.

The rearrangement uses TRBV7-7 and TRBJ2-3, with 7 bases that match TRBD2. Trimming cost V 5 bases and J 0 bases; bases outside gene matches: 5. CDR1 is SSHAT, CDR2 FNYEAQ, per germline (reference sequence). The CDR3 sequence is 15 residues long. The CDR3 here is CASSRSGASTDTQYF. As DNA, the CDR3 is TGTGCCAGCAGCCGGAGCGGGGCGAGCACAGATACGCAGTATTTT. Supplemented by reference TRBV7-7 and TRBJ2-3, the full variable domain reads GAGVSQSPRYKVTKRGQDVTLRCDPISSHATLYWYQQALGQGPEFLTYFNYEAQPDKSGLPSDRFSAERPEGSISTLTIQRTEQRDSAMYRCASSRSGASTDTQYFGPGTRLTVL.

This chain links TRBV28 with TRBJ1-3; 8 bases fit TRBD1. Germline lookup yields CDR1 MDHEN and CDR2 SYDVKM. Unmatched junction bases numbered 5, after V lost 1 base and J lost 3 bases. This CDR3 spans 16 amino acids. CDR3 sequence reads: CASSLYGQGSGNTIYF. CDR3 in DNA: TGTGCCAGCAGTTTATATGGACAGGGAAGTGGAAACACCATATATTTT.

The J gene is TRBJ2-2, the V gene TRBV6-5, with no clear D. The CDR3 consists of 16 residues. V dropped 3 bases and J dropped 4 bases, with 15 bases sitting between them. Germline V gene lookup returns CDR1 MNHEY and CDR2 SVGAGI. The CDR3 region is CASSYWSRRGTGELFF. In DNA form, the CDR3 reads TGTGCCAGCAGTTATTGGTCTCGGAGAGGCACCGGGGAGCTGTTTTTT.

The chain joins TRBV28 to TRBJ1-1, with D possibly TRBD1 on 5 matching bases. CDR3 length: 16 residues. Between the trimmed V and J ends, which lost 4 bases and 11 bases, there was a span of 26 bases. Germline V gene sequence: CDR1 MDHEN, CDR2 SYDVKM. The CDR3 DNA reads as TGTGCCAGCAGTTCAACCTGGGGCTTCCCCGCAGCGGGCGCTTTCTTT. Its translation is CASSSTWGFPAAGAFF.

This rearrangement joins TRBV11-1 to TRBJ2-5; 7 bases are shared with TRBD1. Germline V gene sequence: CDR1 SGHAT, CDR2 FQDESV (reference sequence). Trimming took 3 bases from V and 4 from J; bases not matched to a gene: 14. This CDR3 comprises 17 residues. In nucleotides, the CDR3 is TGTGCCAGCAGCTTGTCGGCGGAGACAGGGAGTGGAGAGACCCAGTACTTC. Protein sequence: CASSLSAETGSGETQYF.

The J gene is TRBJ1-1, the V gene TRBV4-3, with D possibly TRBD1 on 5 matching bases. Trimming removed 0 bases at V and 7 bases at J, with 15 bases between. The germline CDR1 and CDR2 sequences are LGHNA and YSLEER. This CDR3 comprises 15 residues. The CDR3 DNA sequence: TGCGCCAGCAGCCAAGATCAGGGCGCCAAAGTTGAAGCTTTCTTT. Translation gives CASSQDQGAKVEAFF.

This chain uses TRBV11-2 with TRBJ2-7, with 7 bases fitting TRBD2. The V segment lost 3 bases and the J segment 7 bases; nucleotides outside the gene matches: 12. The CDR3 sequence is 15 residues long. The germline V gene has CDR1 SGHAT and CDR2 FQNNGV. Here the CDR3 DNA reads TGTGCCAGCAGCTTTACGCTGGGAGGGTCCGGGGAGCAGTACTTC. The encoded protein is CASSFTLGGSGEQYF.

V gene TRBV18 combines with J gene TRBJ2-2; 8 bases are shared with TRBD2. CDR3 length equals 14 residues. The V gene's germline CDR1 is KGHSH and CDR2 LQKENI. V dropped 6 bases and J dropped 1; count of bases not matched to a gene: 1. For the CDR3, the DNA is TGTGCCAGCTCGGGACTAGTGAACACCGGGGAGCTGTTTTTT. Translation gives CASSGLVNTGELFF.